This T cell receptor (beta chain) was captured in a study of blood T cells in healthy people across ages. Notes on the study in general: The unknown donor CMV status may have confounded expanded clonotype changes. Estimated diversity across one million T cells was deemed an underestimate.

The CDR3 covers 13 residues. Germline V CDR1 and CDR2: MNHEY, SVGEGT. Through a sample-barcoded 5' primer and a J-beta primer mix, a second PCR was run for about 6 to 11 cycles. All cDNA molecules were each tagged by a template-switch adaptor with 12 random nucleotides. TCRdb redid the calling of the 5' RACE reads with MiXCR, one entry per CDR3 protein. The table lists about 2 million distinct CDR3 sequences, about 49% of them singletons, with around 2.1% in the top ten. Turning to this clonotype: The antigen remains undetermined.

The V call is TRBV6-2 or TRBV6-3, the J call TRBJ2-4; D unclear. The DNA end favors TRBJ2-7, so the J call may be wrong. The sample consisted of blood. The clonotype was recovered from a woman aged 40 to 50 in good health. This CDR3 is CASSYMNGYEQYF. DNA for the CDR3: TGTGCCAGCAGTTACATGAACGGGTACGAGCAGTACTTC.